This TCR beta chain is drawn from a study of cytomegalovirus exposure and HLA in healthy donors. 13 Jbeta primers and 60 Vbeta primers were used for the PCR. The protocol was immunoSEQ multiplex PCR, while the TCRdb copy is restricted to in-frame clones and leaves out a portion. The sample records around 90,000 clones, around three quarters being singletons. This clone was seen a handful of times. The germline V gene has CDR1 MNHNS and CDR2 SASEGT. Trimming stripped 4 bases from V and 7 bases from J, with 17 bases between. This CDR3 is 16 amino acids long. This clonotype originated in a male donor in good health and CMV-seropositive. This chain connects TRBV6-1 to TRBJ1-6, with D possibly matching TRBD1 (5 bases). The sequenced sample was PBMCs. The CDR3 coding sequence is TGTGCCAGCAGTGTCCAGGCCAACGGGGGAAATTCACCCCTCCACTTT. It yields the protein CASSVQANGGNSPLHF.